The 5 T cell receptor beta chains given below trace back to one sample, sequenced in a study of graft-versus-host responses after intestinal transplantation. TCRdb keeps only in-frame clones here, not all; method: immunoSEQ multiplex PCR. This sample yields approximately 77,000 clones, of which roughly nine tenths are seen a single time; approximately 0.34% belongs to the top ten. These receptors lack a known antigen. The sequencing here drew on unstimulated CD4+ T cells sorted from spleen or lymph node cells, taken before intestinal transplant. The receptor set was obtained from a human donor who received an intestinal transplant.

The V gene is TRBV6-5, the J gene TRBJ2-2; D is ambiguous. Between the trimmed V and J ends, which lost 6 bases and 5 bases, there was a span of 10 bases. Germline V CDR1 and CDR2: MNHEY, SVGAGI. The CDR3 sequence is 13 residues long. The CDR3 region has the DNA TGTGCCAGCAGCCCCCTGGAGACCGGGGAGCTGTTTTTT. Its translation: CASSPLETGELFF.

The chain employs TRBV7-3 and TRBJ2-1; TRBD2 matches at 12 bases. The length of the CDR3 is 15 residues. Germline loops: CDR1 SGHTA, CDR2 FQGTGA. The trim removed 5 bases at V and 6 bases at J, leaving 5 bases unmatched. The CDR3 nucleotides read TGTGCCAGCAGCCTAGGACTAGCGGGGACCAATGAGCAGTTCTTC. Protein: CASSLGLAGTNEQFF.

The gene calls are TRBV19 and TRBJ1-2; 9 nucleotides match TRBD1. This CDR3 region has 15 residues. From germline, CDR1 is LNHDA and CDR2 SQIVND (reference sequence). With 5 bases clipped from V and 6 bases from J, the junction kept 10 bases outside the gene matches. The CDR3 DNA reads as TGTGCCAGTAGTTCCGGAGGGACAGGGATCCATGGCTACACCTTC. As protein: CASSSGGTGIHGYTF. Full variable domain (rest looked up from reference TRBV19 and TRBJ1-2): DGGITQSPKYLFRKEGQNVTLSCEQNLNHDAMYWYRQDPGQGLRLIYYSQIVNDFQKGDIAEGYSVSREKKESFPLTVTSAQKNPTAFYLCASSSGGTGIHGYTFGSGTRLTVV.

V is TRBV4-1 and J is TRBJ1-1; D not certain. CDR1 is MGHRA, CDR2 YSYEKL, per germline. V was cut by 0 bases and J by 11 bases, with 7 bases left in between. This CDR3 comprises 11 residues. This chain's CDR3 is CASSQDRRAFF. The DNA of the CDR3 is TGCGCCAGCAGCCAAGATAGGAGGGCTTTCTTT.

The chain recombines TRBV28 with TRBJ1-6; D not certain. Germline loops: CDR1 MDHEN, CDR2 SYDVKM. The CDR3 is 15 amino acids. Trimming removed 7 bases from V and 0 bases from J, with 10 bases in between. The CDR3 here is CASINPSSYNSPLHF. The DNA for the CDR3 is TGTGCCAGCATTAATCCGAGCTCCTATAATTCACCCCTCCACTTT.